This record looks at one T cell receptor (beta chain) sequence and its context. Only one count was recorded for this clone. No antigen is known for it. Nothing much larger sits one base from this clone, and base qualities are not available. The library was built by means of the immunoSEQ multiplex PCR assay. For the multiplex PCR, a mixture combining 60 forward primers for TCR Vbeta segments and 13 reverse primers for TCR Jbeta segments was used. Amplification of the CDR3 region of rearranged TCR beta genes was performed with a multiplex PCR assay on genomic DNA. The Illumina HiSeq System was used to sequence the amplified TCR beta libraries as 87-base-pair reads. Regarding the original processing steps: Across the 670 or so repertoires, a later analysis counted some 80 million unique TCR beta chains, around 10 million of which were shared by at least two donors. A nearest-neighbor algorithm error-corrected the raw reads and collapsed the reads into unique sequences, merging closely related sequences to remove PCR and sequencing errors. Alignment of CDR3 sequences to IMGT reference sequences was used to assign V, D and J gene segments. For a sequence to be retained, a match of at least six nucleotides to both a V gene segment and a J gene segment was required. Rearrangements were classified as productive when the CDR3 lacked stop codons and remained in frame with V and J, and all other rearrangements were classified as non-productive. CDR3 was defined by IMGT convention, running from the second conserved V-encoded cysteine to the conserved J-encoded phenylalanine. Sequences without an unambiguous match to a single V gene segment were excluded from the earlier analysis of several hundred of the donors. An earlier analysis of fewer than 650 of the donors classified V segments as functional when productive rearrangements were above 56.7% and as segregating when the standard deviation between donors was above 5%. A statistical classification framework was developed to diagnose cytomegalovirus status using the catalog of TCR beta chain sequences. In a later analysis, TCR nucleotide sequences were compared against IMGT/GENE-DB human TR gene sequences so that V and J genes could be assigned. Using the TCRdist pipeline, a later analysis assigned CDR3 sequences along with most-parsimonious VDJ recombination scenarios. In a later analysis, each TCR beta chain was defined by its CDR3 amino acid sequence together with its V-gene family, and reads lacking a unique V-gene family were excluded. In a later analysis, 450 to 600 highly shared, low-generation-probability nucleotide sequences were removed to address suspected cross-contamination and a sequencing artifact. For each public chain, a later analysis derived a clonal expansion index from normalized ranks of inferred template counts within each repertoire. In a later analysis, generation probabilities were computed using a VDJ recombination model fitted to out-of-frame rearrangements, and the results were checked against IGoR. Hypergeometric tests were used in a later analysis to score TCR-TCR, TCR-HLA and TCR-CMV co-occurrence, with a repertoire-size bias correction applied to the TCR pairs. To estimate false discovery rates, a later analysis permuted the HLA or CMV assignments 20 times. In a later analysis, co-occurring TCRs were grouped using DBSCAN, with TCRdist sequence similarity added in when clustering inside HLA-allele-positive subsets. For co-occurrence clustering, repertoires with fewer than 30,000 or more than 120,000 public chains were excluded, along with roughly 5 repertoires with anomalous nucleotide sharing. The immuneACCESS repertoire file appears here via TCRdb, limited to in-frame rearrangements. These files lack a portion of the clones; in checked studies, under half of the deficit traces to unresolved V genes, and the cause of the others is not known. V and J calls and clone size come straight from that table; D and trimming were deduced from the DNA. Recorded for this sample are 77,000 or so clones; 75% to 85% of them occurred a single time. Jointly, the top ten make up under 20% of the sample.

The record originates from a study of cytomegalovirus exposure and HLA in healthy donors (dated by TCRdb to about 2017). Concerning the study at large: An earlier analysis of some 620 of the donors reported approximately 280 Gb of sequence data and 117 million unique TCR beta sequences obtained from around 180 million T cells. The number of typed donors differed by locus: roughly 629-640 for A, B, C, DRB1 and DQB1; approximately 540 for DQA1; some 590 for DPA1; and around 490 for DPB1. Rather than using new phenotypic data, the later analysis identified candidate immune exposures from TCR beta sequences and from how often those sequences occurred across donors. An early release covering about 600 HLA-typed donors comprised 300 to 350 gigabases of sequencing data and tens of millions of unique TCR sequences. Of the 398 genotyped donors, roughly 80% fell in the genetic ancestry cluster associated with self-reported Caucasian donors. Because of strong linkage in the cohort, roughly 5 DR-DQ haplotypes were treated as single units for association and clustering. The study was designed to test whether signatures of past pathogen exposure could be identified by cataloging public T cell receptors. An earlier analysis of several hundred of the donors applied high-throughput TCR beta sequencing to assess whether each TCR beta V gene segment acted as functional or pseudogenic. In a later genetic analysis, genome-wide SNP genotypes for about 65% of the 666 donors were used, and that subset was treated as a discovery cohort. Across some 400 genotyped donors of the cohort, an average of roughly 230,000 unique TCR beta nucleotide sequences per donor were sequenced, and roughly a sixth of those sequences were non-productive. HLA typing covered class I and class II loci at four-digit resolution. Using immunosequencing, the study profiled T cell repertoires from 500 to 800 subjects and related those repertoires to cytomegalovirus serostatus. In a later analysis, previously published TCR beta repertoires from 550 to 700 donors were re-analyzed and high-resolution HLA genotyping was added so that TCR occurrence patterns could be studied. In addition to the first cohort of around 670 subjects, a separate validation cohort of around 110 different subjects was used. To predict cytomegalovirus infection status, the study combined high-throughput TCR immunosequencing, statistical association of individual TCRs with disease status, and machine learning. Donor age, sex, ethnicity and CMV serostatus were compiled together with the repertoire data. Every discovery cohort repertoire had been produced on one sequencing platform. Here is what the overall study found, with its caveats: CMV serostatus was the only immune exposure information available for the cohort. Several of the top co-occurrence clusters appeared to be linked to parvovirus B19, influenza, CMV and Epstein-Barr virus, according to a later analysis. When HLA alleles, especially DR and DQ, strongly co-occurred, TCR associations were difficult to assign to individual alleles. The earlier analysis of about 600 of the donors excluded roughly 16 rarely observed V segments, including chromosome 9 orphons, because counts were too low. In a later analysis, around 17,000 TCR beta sequences were associated with specific HLA alleles at a false discovery rate of 0.05. V-gene and J-gene trimming of TCR beta chains was associated with a missense DCLRE1C variant in a later genetic analysis, and the association was replicated in an independent cohort. In vitro tests confirmed that a few of the cytomegalovirus-associated TCR beta chains recognize cytomegalovirus antigens. It was suggested by the authors that the approach could potentially be generalized to other disease states and immunological phenotypes. Because the 87-base-pair reads could not distinguish some IMGT-functional V segments, including TRBV6-2 and TRBV6-3, those segments were excluded. HLA typing was unavailable for some donors at each locus, so association tests used only the typed subset. Correlated functional status among segregating V segments might reflect linkage disequilibrium, but an unknown experimental factor could not be ruled out. Sequencing depth was assumed to be roughly uniform across donors in the presence/absence analyses, though that assumption may not hold. The sequencing pipeline was judged likely to have produced a cluster of highly shared sequence variants as a technical artifact. A further reported finding was that TCR beta sequences accurately predicted the HLA-A and HLA-B alleles for most subjects in the first cohort. In a later genetic analysis, fewer N-insertions in productive TCRs were reported among donors in an Asian-associated ancestry cluster than the roughly 700-donor mean. The study listed approximately 150 TCR beta chains as associated with cytomegalovirus. Across donors, most TCR sequences were observed very rarely, whereas some public TCRs were present in many individuals. This cohort had only TCR beta chains sequenced, and the lack of alpha or paired-chain data limited which features could be detected. Compared with equally common non-associated chains, HLA-associated TCR beta chains in a later analysis were more clonally expanded and had lower generation probabilities. In a later analysis, TCR association rates were found to vary across HLA loci, with the most associated TCRs seen for DRB1 alleles and the fewest for HLA-C alleles. According to a later analysis, most CMV-associated TCR beta chains appeared to be HLA-restricted, and the HLA associations seemed to be driven largely by CMV exposure. The classifier was reported to diagnose cytomegalovirus status with high specificity and sensitivity in both the original and validation cohorts. In an earlier analysis of approximately 590 of the donors, most TCR beta V segments appeared in productive rearrangements about 87% or about 30% of the time, broadly matching IMGT annotations.

The CDR3 runs 12 residues from the cysteine to the phenylalanine. Only CDR3 DNA is held: 36 bases, read in frame from base 1. Unmatched junction bases come to 7, with V trimmed by 7 bases and J by 5 bases. The germline V gene yields SQVTM for CDR1 and ANQGSEA for CDR2. In total, 500 to 700 healthy bone marrow donors made up the cohort. All cohort members were sampled while nominally healthy, although unrecorded immune exposures were likely present. The donor was CMV seropositive and was included in the group of some 290 seropositive cohort members. A peripheral blood sample was collected from each donor, and TCR beta sequencing was performed on peripheral blood mononuclear cells. The Qiagen DNeasy Blood Extraction Kit was used to extract genomic DNA from the blood cell samples.

Sequencing was done on a sample of PBMCs. This receptor chain uses TRBV29-1 and TRBJ2-5, and 7 bases in between align with TRBD1. This TCR came from a man between 65 and 85 years old in good health and CMV-seropositive. The DNA sequence is given as TGCAGCGGTTCTCTACAGGGGGAGACCCAGTACTTC. This gives the protein CSGSLQGETQYF.